The entry that follows covers one T cell receptor (beta chain) sequence. Its antigen is not known. Germline lookup yields CDR1 SGHTA and CDR2 FQGNSA. V dropped 4 bases and J dropped 3 bases, with 14 bases sitting between them. The CDR3 has 15 residues. Then a second PCR, running about 6 to 11 cycles, was carried out with a sample-barcoded 5' primer and a J-beta primer mix. TCRdb used MiXCR to reprocess the 5' RACE reads, holding one entry per CDR3 protein. The sample has 1.5 million to 2 million distinct CDR3 sequences, approximately 50% seen once. The data belong to a study of blood T cells in healthy people across ages. Whole-study findings and limits: Roughly linear age-related decline in beta diversity appeared, significant by age roughly 40. Naive CD4+ cell counts and diversity both ran higher in long-lived than in aged donors. Unknown donor CMV status possibly confounded expanded clonotype changes. Using unsorted PBMCs precluded a conclusive naive versus antigen-experienced comparison.

The receptor was derived from a woman in her thirties or forties in good health. The genes are TRBV7-2 and TRBJ2-3, with D tentatively TRBD2 (5 bases). Sequencing was carried out using blood. CDR3 in DNA: TGTGCCAGCAGCTCAATAGCGACACTTACAGATACGCAGTATTTT. Encoded protein: CASSSIATLTDTQYF.